This TCR beta chain is drawn from a study of blood T cells in healthy people across ages. For the study at large: In model experiments, template switching was able to capture about one barcoded beta molecule for every two T cells that were present.

V was clipped by 3 bases and J by 3 bases; unmatched bases: 7. Germline CDR1 is SGHVS and CDR2 is FNYEAQ. The CDR3 consists of 15 residues. Together with a sample-barcoded 5' primer, a J-beta primer mix was included in a second PCR lasting about 6 to 12 cycles. Carrying 12 random nucleotides, a template-switch adaptor labeled each individual cDNA molecule. Via MiXCR, TCRdb re-called the 5' RACE reads, giving one row per CDR3 protein. The sample shows about 1.4 million distinct CDR3 sequences, approximately 63% of them seen only once. This clonotype was counted between two and nine times. Sequenced input: blood. V is TRBV7-6 and J is TRBJ2-7, with 8 positions matching TRBD1. The origin of this receptor is a man between 18 and 35 years old in good health. The CDR3 coding sequence is TGTGCCAGCAGCTTTCGACAGGGGCCCTACTACGAGCAGTACTTC. Encoded protein: CASSFRQGPYYEQYF.